This is a list of T cell receptor beta chains from one sample in a study of CD8+CD57+ T cells in acquired aplastic anemia. In TCRdb, the reads were re-called with MiXCR into one record per CDR3 protein. The top ten clones hold roughly 1.2% of a sample with a few hundred thousand distinct CDR3 sequences, 50% to 65% of them seen once. The sample taken for sequencing was sorted CD4+, CD8+, or CD8+CD57+ T cells (not recorded which) from PBMCs. Receptor source: a human donor with aplastic anemia. The CDR3 runs from the conserved cysteine through the conserved F or W. The D gene is left open where the match is weak. The listing skips clone size in some rows; elsewhere it reads once, few, many or a size class.

V gene	clone size	D gene	J gene	CDR3 DNA	CDR3 protein
TRBV5-1	NA	TRBD2	TRBJ2-7	TGCGCCAGCAGCTTGCTGGGGACTACCTACGAGCAGTACTTC	CASSLLGTTYEQYF
TRBV24-1	few	TRBD1	TRBJ2-7	TGTGCCACCAGTGATTCACCCGGGACAGGGCGGTACTTC	CATSDSPGTGRYF
TRBV5-1	NA	TRBD2	TRBJ2-3	TGCGCCAGCAGCCCGGCCGGGCTAGCGGGGTCCGGAGATACGCAGTATTTT	CASSPAGLAGSGDTQYF
TRBV16	few	NA	TRBJ1-5	TGTGCCAGCAGCTGGCGGGGTGGCCAGCCCCAGCATTTT	CASSWRGGQPQHF
TRBV5-6	few	NA	TRBJ1-1	TGTGCCAGCAGCTTGGGGCGGACTACTGAAGCTTTCTTT	CASSLGRTTEAFF
TRBV12-3/TRBV12-4	many	NA	TRBJ2-7	TGTGCCAGCAGTTTAGGGGGGGCGGTGAAGCAGTACTTC	CASSLGGAVKQYF
TRBV7-9	NA	NA	TRBJ1-4	TGTGCCAGCACAACTTCAAGTGGGAGTCGGGAAAAACTGTTTTTT	CASTTSSGSREKLFF
TRBV5-4	NA	TRBD1	TRBJ1-6	TGTGCCAGCAGCATAGGACAGGGGGCGGTCCATTCACCCCTCCACTTT	CASSIGQGAVHSPLHF
TRBV7-3	many	NA	TRBJ2-5	TGTGCCAGCAGCTCTGGACTTGGTAGCTGGGAGACCCAGTACTTC	CASSSGLGSWETQYF
TRBV14	many	NA	TRBJ1-5	TGTGCCAGCAGCCTTCGGACAGCCCATAGCAATCAGCCCCAGCATTTT	CASSLRTAHSNQPQHF
TRBV15	NA	TRBD1	TRBJ1-5	TGTGCCACCAGCATCCCGACAGGGGGGTGGAGCAATCAGCCCCAGCATTTT	CATSIPTGGWSNQPQHF
TRBV12-5	NA	NA	TRBJ1-1	TGTGCTAGTGGGGCAGGGTACACTGAAGCTTTCTTT	CASGAGYTEAFF
TRBV18	many	NA	TRBJ1-5	TGTGCCAGCTCAATGGACGAATATCAGCCCCAGCATTTT	CASSMDEYQPQHF
TRBV20-1	NA	NA	TRBJ1-5	TGCAGTGCTACGGCCGGGTCGGGACAGCCCCAGCATTTT	CSATAGSGQPQHF